This TCR beta chain was sequenced for a study of T cells after yellow fever vaccination. TCRdb redid the calling of the 5' RACE reads with MiXCR, one entry per CDR3 protein. The data show under 50,000 distinct CDR3 sequences, roughly 6.4% seen once. This clonotype was detected many times. Germline V CDR1 and CDR2: DFQATT, SNEGSKA (reference sequence). The CDR3 has 15 amino acids. V was pared by 5 bases and J by 4 bases, with 11 bases of the junction left unmatched. The rearrangement uses TRBV20-1 and TRBJ2-5; 9 positions match TRBD2. The clonotype comes from a man aged 25-45 years who received the YFV17D yellow fever vaccine. Sample: PBMCs, either bulk or a sorted T-cell subset (CD4+, CD8+, memory, or dextramer-sorted; not recorded which), taken 45 days after the yellow fever booster vaccination. The CDR3 loop reads CSAFRAASGIETQYF. The CDR3 coding sequence is TGCAGTGCTTTCCGAGCCGCTAGCGGGATAGAGACCCAGTACTTC.